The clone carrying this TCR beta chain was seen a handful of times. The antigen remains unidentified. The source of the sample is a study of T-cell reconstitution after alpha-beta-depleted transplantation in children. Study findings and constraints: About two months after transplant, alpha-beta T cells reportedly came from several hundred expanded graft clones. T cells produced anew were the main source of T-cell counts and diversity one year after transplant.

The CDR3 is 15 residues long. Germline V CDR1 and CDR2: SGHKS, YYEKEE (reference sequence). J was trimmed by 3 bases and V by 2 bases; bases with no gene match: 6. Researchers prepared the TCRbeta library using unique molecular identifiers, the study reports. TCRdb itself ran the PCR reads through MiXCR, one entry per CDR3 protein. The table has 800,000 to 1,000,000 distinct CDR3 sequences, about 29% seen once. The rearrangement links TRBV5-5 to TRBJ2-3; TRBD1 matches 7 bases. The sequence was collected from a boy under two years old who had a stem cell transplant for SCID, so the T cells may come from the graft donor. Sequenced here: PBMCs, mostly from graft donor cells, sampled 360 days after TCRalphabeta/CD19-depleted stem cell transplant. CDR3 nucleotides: TGTGCCAGCAGCTTAGACAGGGTTTGGACAGATACGCAGTATTTT. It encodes CASSLDRVWTDTQYF.